Each of the 6 T cell receptor beta chains below was sequenced from the same sample in a study of blood T cell repertoires in COVID-19. Here immunoSEQ multiplex PCR was the method, and the copy in TCRdb shows in-frame clones only, minus some. The sample has roughly 280,000 clones; approximately 82% are singletons. Sequencing used peripheral blood. These receptor sequences come from a man aged 55 to 70 who had recovered from COVID-19.

This chain uses TRBV29-1 with TRBJ2-3; a weak D match, TRBD2 (5 bases). The CDR3 contains 13 residues. CDR1 is SQVTM, CDR2 ANQGSEA, per germline. Between the trimmed V and J ends, which lost 4 bases and 2 bases, there was a span of 10 bases. The CDR3 reads CSVVGLLTDTQYF. CDR3 coding DNA: TGCAGCGTTGTTGGACTTCTCACAGATACGCAGTATTTT.

This chain links TRBV11-2 with TRBJ2-2, with 9 bases fitting TRBD2. With 1 base clipped from V and 3 bases from J, the junction kept 12 bases outside the gene matches. The CDR3 runs to 19 residues. From germline, CDR1 is SGHAT and CDR2 FQNNGV. The CDR3 region is CASSLVASGARGYTGELFF. In DNA form, the CDR3 reads TGTGCCAGCAGCTTAGTGGCTAGCGGGGCGCGAGGGTACACCGGGGAGCTGTTTTTT.

The gene calls are TRBV5-1 and TRBJ2-2; D may be TRBD1 (6 bases). V dropped 5 bases and J dropped 4 bases, with 18 bases sitting between them. Germline V gene data show CDR1 as SGHRS and CDR2 as YFSETQ. CDR3 size: 16 residues. DNA for the CDR3: TGCGCCAGCAGTCGGGACACCCAGCCACCCACCGGGGAGCTGTTTTTT. It translates to CASSRDTQPPTGELFF.

This clone was detected once. In nucleotides, the CDR3 is TGTGCCAGCAGCTCGAGGACAGGGGGCTCCTACAATGAGCAGTTCTTC. Its protein is CASSSRTGGSYNEQFF. V usage is TRBV7-9 and J usage is TRBJ2-1; 10 bases match TRBD1. J gave up 0 bases and V 4 bases, and 3 bases lay outside the gene matches. This CDR3 region has 16 residues. Germline V lookup: CDR1 SEHNR, CDR2 FQNEAQ (reference sequence).

The chain uses TRBV2 and TRBJ1-4; the D gene is possibly TRBD1 (5 bases). V dropped 4 bases and J dropped 5 bases, with 11 bases sitting between them. The CDR3 is 14 amino acids. From germline, CDR1 is SNHLY and CDR2 FYNNEI. CDR3 in DNA: TGTGCCAGCAGTGTCTGGACACAAAATGAAAAACTGTTTTTT. Protein sequence: CASSVWTQNEKLFF.

The chain links TRBV7-9 to TRBJ2-3, with a possible D match to TRBD2 (5 bases). The CDR3 totals 17 residues. Germline loops: CDR1 SEHNR, CDR2 FQNEAQ (reference sequence). V lost 1 base and J 0 bases, leaving 14 bases between the germline ends. CDR3 residues: CASSLGGFGVSTDTQYF. The DNA for the CDR3 is TGTGCCAGCAGCTTAGGGGGTTTCGGGGTGAGCACAGATACGCAGTATTTT. The complete variable domain, with remaining parts taken from reference TRBV7-9 and TRBJ2-3, reads DTGVSQNPRHKITKRGQNVTFRCDPISEHNRLYWYRQTLGQGPEFLTYFQNEAQLEKSRLLSDRFSAERPKGSFSTLEIQRTEQGDSAMYLCASSLGGFGVSTDTQYFGPGTRLTVL.